This T cell receptor (beta chain) is from a study of CD8+CD57+ T cells in acquired aplastic anemia. Turning to the study itself: Sorting CD4+ and CD8+ cells gave DNA averaging roughly 3.2 ug. CD4+ cell libraries from healthy donors averaged roughly 10 million reads.

Genomic DNA, the template, was used for profiling of the TCR beta VDJ and CDR3. TCRdb reprocessed the reads via MiXCR and lists one record per CDR3 protein. The table has some 410,000 distinct CDR3 sequences, 60% to 80% seen once. The ends lost 3 bases at V and 7 bases at J; junction bases unmatched: 3. CDR1 KGHSH and CDR2 LQKENI come from the germline V gene. This CDR3 is 14 amino acids long. For this clonotype: What it binds is unknown. Just one base apart from a much larger clone, this may be a read error. Since no conserved phenylalanine or tryptophan closes the CDR3, a read error is the likely cause.

The study, taken as a whole, reports: Patients had approximately 30 CD8+ CDR3 sequences in common with controls (the shared set).

The chain links TRBV18 to TRBJ2-2; 9 bases are a match to TRBD1. Sequenced input: sorted CD4+, CD8+, or CD8+CD57+ T cells (not recorded which) from PBMCs. The receptor comes from a human donor in good health, serving as a control. The CDR3 region is CASSPGQGHGELFL. For the CDR3, the DNA is TGTGCCAGCTCACCTGGACAGGGGCACGGGGAGCTGTTTCTT.